Given below is one T cell receptor (beta chain) in context. The CDR3 has 14 amino acids. V shed 7 bases and J shed 1 base, with 12 bases lying between them. CDR1 and CDR2 (germline): SGHDT, YYEEEE. PCR amplification relied on 60 Vbeta primers (plus 13 Jbeta primers). The method was immunoSEQ multiplex PCR; TCRdb's version includes in-frame clones alone and lacks a portion of them. This sample's table reports more than 40,000 clones. The sample belongs to a study of cytomegalovirus exposure and HLA in healthy donors. The receptor was isolated from a woman in her thirties or forties in good health and CMV-seronegative. The V and J genes are TRBV5-6 and TRBJ2-1, with D tentatively TRBD2 (6 bases). Sequencing was performed on PBMCs. CDR3 in DNA: TGTGCCAGCGCGACTGGGACTTCCTACAATGAGCAGTTCTTC. Translation: CASATGTSYNEQFF.